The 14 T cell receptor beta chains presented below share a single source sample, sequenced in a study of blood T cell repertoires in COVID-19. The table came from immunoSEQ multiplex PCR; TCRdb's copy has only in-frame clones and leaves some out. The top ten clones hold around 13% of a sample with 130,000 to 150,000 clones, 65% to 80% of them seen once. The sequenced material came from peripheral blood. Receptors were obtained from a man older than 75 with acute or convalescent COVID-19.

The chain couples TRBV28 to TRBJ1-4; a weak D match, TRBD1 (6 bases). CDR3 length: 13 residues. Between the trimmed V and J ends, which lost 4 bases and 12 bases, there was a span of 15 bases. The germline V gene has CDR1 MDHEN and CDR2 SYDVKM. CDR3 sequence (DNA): TGTGCCAGCAGTTCGCAAGACAGGTTTGAACTGTTTTTT. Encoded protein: CASSSQDRFELFF.

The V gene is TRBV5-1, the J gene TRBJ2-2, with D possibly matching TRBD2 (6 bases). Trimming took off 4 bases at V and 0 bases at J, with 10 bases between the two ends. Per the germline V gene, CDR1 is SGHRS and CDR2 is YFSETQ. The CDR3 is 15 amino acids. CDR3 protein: CASSGDSTNTGELFF. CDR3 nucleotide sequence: TGCGCCAGCAGCGGGGACTCTACGAACACCGGGGAGCTGTTTTTT.

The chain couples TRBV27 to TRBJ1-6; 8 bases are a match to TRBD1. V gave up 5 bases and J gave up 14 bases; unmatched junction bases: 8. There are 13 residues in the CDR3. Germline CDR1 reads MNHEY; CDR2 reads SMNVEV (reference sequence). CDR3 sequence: CASSNRQGSALHF. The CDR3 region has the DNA TGTGCCAGCAGTAATCGACAGGGGTCGGCCCTCCACTTT.

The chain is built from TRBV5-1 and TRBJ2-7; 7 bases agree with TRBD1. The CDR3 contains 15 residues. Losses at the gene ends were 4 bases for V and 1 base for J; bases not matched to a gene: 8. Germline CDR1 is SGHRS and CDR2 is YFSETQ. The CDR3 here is CASSPSPGQSYEQYF. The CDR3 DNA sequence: TGCGCCAGCAGCCCATCCCCGGGACAGTCCTACGAGCAGTACTTC.

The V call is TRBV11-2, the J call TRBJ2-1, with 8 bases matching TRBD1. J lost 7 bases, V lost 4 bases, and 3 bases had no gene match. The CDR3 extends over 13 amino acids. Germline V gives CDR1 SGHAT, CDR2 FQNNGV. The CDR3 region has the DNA TGTGCCAGCAGCTCGGACAGGGATAATGAGCAGTTCTTC. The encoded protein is CASSSDRDNEQFF.

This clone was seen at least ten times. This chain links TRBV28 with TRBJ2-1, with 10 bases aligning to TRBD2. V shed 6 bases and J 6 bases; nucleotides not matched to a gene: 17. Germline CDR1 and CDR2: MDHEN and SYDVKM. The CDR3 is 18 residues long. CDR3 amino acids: CASSTERLEAGGPNEQFF. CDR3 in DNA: TGTGCCAGCAGCACCGAACGTTTGGAAGCGGGGGGGCCCAATGAGCAGTTCTTC.

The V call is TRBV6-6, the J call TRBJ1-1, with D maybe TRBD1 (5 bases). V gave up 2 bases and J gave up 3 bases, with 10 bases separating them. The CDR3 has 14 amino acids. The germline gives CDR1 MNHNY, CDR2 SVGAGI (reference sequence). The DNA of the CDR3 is TGTGCCAGCAGTTACCGGGGGTCGGACACTGAAGCTTTCTTT. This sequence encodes CASSYRGSDTEAFF.

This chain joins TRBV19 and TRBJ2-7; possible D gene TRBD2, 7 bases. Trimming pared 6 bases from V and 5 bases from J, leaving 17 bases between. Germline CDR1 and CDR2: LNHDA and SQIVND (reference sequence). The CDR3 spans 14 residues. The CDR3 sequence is CASSLTTGGNEQYF. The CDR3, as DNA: TGTGCCAGTAGCCTGACGACGGGGGGCAACGAGCAGTACTTC.

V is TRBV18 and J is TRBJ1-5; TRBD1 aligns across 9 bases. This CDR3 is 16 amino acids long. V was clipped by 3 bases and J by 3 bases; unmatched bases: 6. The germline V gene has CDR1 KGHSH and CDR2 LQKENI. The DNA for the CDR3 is TGTGCCAGCTCACCTACAGGGGGCGGTAACAATCAGCCCCAGCATTTT. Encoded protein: CASSPTGGGNNQPQHF.

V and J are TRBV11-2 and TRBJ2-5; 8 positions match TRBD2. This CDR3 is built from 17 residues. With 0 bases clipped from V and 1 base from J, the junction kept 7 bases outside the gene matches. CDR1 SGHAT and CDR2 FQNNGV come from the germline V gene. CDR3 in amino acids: CASSLDRERGFQETQYF. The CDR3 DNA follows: TGTGCCAGCAGCTTAGATAGAGAGCGGGGGTTCCAAGAGACCCAGTACTTC.

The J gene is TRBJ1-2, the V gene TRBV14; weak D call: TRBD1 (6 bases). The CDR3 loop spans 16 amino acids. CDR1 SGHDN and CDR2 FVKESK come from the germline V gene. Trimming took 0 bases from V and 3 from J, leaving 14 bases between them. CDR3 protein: CASSQELGAHYYGYTF. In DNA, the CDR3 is TGTGCCAGCAGCCAAGAGTTGGGGGCGCATTACTATGGCTACACCTTC.

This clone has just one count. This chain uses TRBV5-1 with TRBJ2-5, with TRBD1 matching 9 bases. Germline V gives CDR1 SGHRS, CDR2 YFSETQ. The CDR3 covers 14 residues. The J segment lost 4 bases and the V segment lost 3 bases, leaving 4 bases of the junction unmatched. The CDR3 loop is CASSSGTGRETQYF. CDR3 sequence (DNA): TGCGCCAGCAGCTCCGGGACAGGGCGAGAGACCCAGTACTTC.

This CDR3 is CASSTPRRQGARTGELFF. The CDR3 DNA follows: TGTGCCAGTAGTACCCCAAGAAGACAGGGGGCAAGGACCGGGGAGCTGTTTTTT. This chain connects TRBV19 to TRBJ2-2; TRBD1 matches 10 bases. The J segment lost 5 bases and the V segment lost 4 bases, leaving 13 bases of the junction unmatched. The germline CDR1 and CDR2 sequences are LNHDA and SQIVND (reference sequence). The CDR3 length is 18 residues. Full variable domain (missing parts from reference TRBV19 and TRBJ2-2): DGGITQSPKYLFRKEGQNVTLSCEQNLNHDAMYWYRQDPGQGLRLIYYSQIVNDFQKGDIAEGYSVSREKKESFPLTVTSAQKNPTAFYLCASSTPRRQGARTGELFFGEGSRLTVL.

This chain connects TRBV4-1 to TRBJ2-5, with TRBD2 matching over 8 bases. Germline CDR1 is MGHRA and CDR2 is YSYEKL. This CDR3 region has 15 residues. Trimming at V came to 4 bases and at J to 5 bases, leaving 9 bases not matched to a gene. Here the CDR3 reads CASSLGSGGPETQYF. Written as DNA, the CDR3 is TGCGCCAGCAGCCTAGGGAGCGGGGGCCCGGAGACCCAGTACTTC.